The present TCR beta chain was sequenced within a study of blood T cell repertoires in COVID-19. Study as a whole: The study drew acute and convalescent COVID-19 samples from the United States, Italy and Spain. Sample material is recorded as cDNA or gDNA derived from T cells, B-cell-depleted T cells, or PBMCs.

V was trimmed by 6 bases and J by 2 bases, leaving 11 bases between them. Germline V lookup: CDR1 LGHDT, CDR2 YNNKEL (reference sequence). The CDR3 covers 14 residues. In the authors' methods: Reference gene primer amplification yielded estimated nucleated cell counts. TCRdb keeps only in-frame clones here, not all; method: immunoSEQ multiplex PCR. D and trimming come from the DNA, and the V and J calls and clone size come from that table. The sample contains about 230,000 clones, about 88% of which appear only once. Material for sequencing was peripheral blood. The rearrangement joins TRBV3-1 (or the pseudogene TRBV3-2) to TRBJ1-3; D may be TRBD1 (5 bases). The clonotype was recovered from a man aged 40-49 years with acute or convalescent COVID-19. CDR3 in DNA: TGTGCCAGCAGGCCCCGGGGGGCTGGAAACACCATATATTTT. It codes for CASRPRGAGNTIYF.